The sequence of this TCR beta chain was determined in a study of CD8 T cells in Susac syndrome. Random hexamers were used to reverse transcribe roughly 0.45 to 1 ug of RNA. Across 54 Vbeta and 13 Jbeta, immunoSEQ multiplex PCR amplified TCR beta CDR3. TCRdb fed the immunoSEQ multiplex PCR reads into MiXCR, producing one record per CDR3 protein. The data hold 330,000 or so distinct CDR3 sequences, with about 82% observed a single time. The CDR3 runs to 14 residues. Germline V gene sequence: CDR1 MGHRA, CDR2 YSYEKL. With V trimmed by 4 bases and J by 5 bases, 8 bases remained unmatched. Sequencing of TCR beta was performed on blood CD8+ T cells and on blood CD4+ T cells. The multiple sclerosis controls, all treatment-naive patients, had relapsing-remitting disease that was stable or active.

The chain employs TRBV4-1 and TRBJ2-7, with 7 bases lining up with TRBD2. The TCR comes from a human donor with multiple sclerosis. The source material was CD8+ T cells from PBMCs. The CDR3 nucleotides are TGCGCCAGCAGCCCGTTCCGCGGGAGCCACGAGCAGTACTTC. This gives the protein CASSPFRGSHEQYF.